This is a list of T cell receptor beta chains from one sample in a study of T cell repertoires in cytomegalovirus infection. In TCRdb, the reads were re-called with MiXCR into one record per CDR3 protein. The sample lists under 850,000 distinct CDR3 sequences, 35% to 40% seen once, with around 2.8% in the top ten. Sequenced material: PBMCs. The receptors were gathered from a human donor in good health (CMV status not recorded). Some clones in this sample may be carry-over from other donors' samples. Both conserved end residues are part of each CDR3. Each record gives: CDR3 protein, CDR3 DNA, clone size, V gene, J gene, D gene. D genes are given only for firm matches. Only some rows state a clone size, as once, few, many or a class for expanded clones.

CDR3aa: CASSMGGKGNQPQHF
CDR3nt: TGTGCCAGTAGTATGGGGGGAAAAGGCAATCAGCCCCAGCATTTT
abundance: few
v_gene: TRBV19
j_gene: TRBJ1-5
d_gene: NA

CDR3aa: CSATDPSGEDTQYF
CDR3nt: TGCAGCGCCACAGACCCCTCCGGGGAAGATACGCAGTATTTT
abundance: NA
v_gene: TRBV29-1
j_gene: TRBJ2-3
d_gene: NA

CDR3aa: CASSLRAQREAFF
CDR3nt: TGTGCCAGCAGTTTACGGGCCCAGCGCGAAGCTTTCTTT
abundance: NA
v_gene: TRBV12-3/TRBV12-4
j_gene: TRBJ1-1
d_gene: NA

CDR3aa: CASFSGLEGYGYTF
CDR3nt: TGTGCCAGTTTTTCGGGGTTGGAGGGGTATGGCTACACCTTC
abundance: NA
v_gene: TRBV27
j_gene: TRBJ1-2
d_gene: NA

CDR3aa: CASSSSQTGQETQYF
CDR3nt: TGTGCCAGCAGTTCCTCCCAGACGGGGCAAGAGACCCAGTACTTC
abundance: NA
v_gene: TRBV28
j_gene: TRBJ2-5
d_gene: NA

CDR3aa: CASSLDRRGGSNTGELFF
CDR3nt: TGTGCCAGCAGCTTAGATCGACGGGGGGGGTCGAACACCGGGGAGCTGTTTTTT
abundance: few
v_gene: TRBV11-2
j_gene: TRBJ2-2
d_gene: TRBD2

CDR3aa: CAWSVGASTDTQYF
CDR3nt: TGTGCCTGGAGTGTTGGTGCCAGCACAGATACGCAGTATTTT
abundance: NA
v_gene: TRBV30
j_gene: TRBJ2-3
d_gene: NA

CDR3aa: CASSIAGISYEQYF
CDR3nt: TGTGCCAGTAGTATTGCGGGTATCTCCTACGAGCAGTACTTC
abundance: NA
v_gene: TRBV19
j_gene: TRBJ2-7
d_gene: NA

CDR3aa: CASSRFSTFGSPLHF
CDR3nt: TGTGCCAGTAGTCGCTTCTCAACCTTCGGGTCACCCCTCCACTTT
abundance: few
v_gene: TRBV19
j_gene: TRBJ1-6
d_gene: NA

CDR3aa: CASSLSRFNEQFF
CDR3nt: TGTGCCAGCAGCCTGTCCCGGTTCAATGAGCAGTTCTTC
abundance: NA
v_gene: TRBV2
j_gene: TRBJ2-1
d_gene: NA

CDR3aa: CASSDGTGGGNEQFF
CDR3nt: TGTGCCAGCAGTGACGGGACAGGGGGGGGCAATGAGCAGTTCTTC
abundance: few
v_gene: TRBV6-4
j_gene: TRBJ2-1
d_gene: TRBD1

CDR3aa: CASSSYNPGNTGELFF
CDR3nt: TGTGCCAGCAGCTCCTACAACCCGGGGAACACCGGGGAGCTGTTTTTT
abundance: NA
v_gene: TRBV7-6
j_gene: TRBJ2-2
d_gene: NA

CDR3aa: CASSSPGRDSYNEQFF
CDR3nt: TGTGCCAGCAGCTCCCCCGGACGGGACTCCTACAATGAGCAGTTCTTC
abundance: few
v_gene: TRBV7-9
j_gene: TRBJ2-1
d_gene: NA